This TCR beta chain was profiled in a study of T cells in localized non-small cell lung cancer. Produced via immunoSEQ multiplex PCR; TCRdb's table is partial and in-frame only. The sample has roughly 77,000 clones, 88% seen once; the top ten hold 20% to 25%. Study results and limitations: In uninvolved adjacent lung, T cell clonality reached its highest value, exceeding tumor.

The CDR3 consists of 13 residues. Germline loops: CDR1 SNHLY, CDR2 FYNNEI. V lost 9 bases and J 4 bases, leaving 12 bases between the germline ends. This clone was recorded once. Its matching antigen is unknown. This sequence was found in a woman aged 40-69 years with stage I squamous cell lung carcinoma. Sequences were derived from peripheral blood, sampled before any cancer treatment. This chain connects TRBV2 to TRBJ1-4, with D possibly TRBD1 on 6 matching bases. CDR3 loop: CASKDSLNEKLFF. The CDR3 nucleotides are TGTGCCAGTAAGGACAGCCTTAATGAAAAACTGTTTTTT.